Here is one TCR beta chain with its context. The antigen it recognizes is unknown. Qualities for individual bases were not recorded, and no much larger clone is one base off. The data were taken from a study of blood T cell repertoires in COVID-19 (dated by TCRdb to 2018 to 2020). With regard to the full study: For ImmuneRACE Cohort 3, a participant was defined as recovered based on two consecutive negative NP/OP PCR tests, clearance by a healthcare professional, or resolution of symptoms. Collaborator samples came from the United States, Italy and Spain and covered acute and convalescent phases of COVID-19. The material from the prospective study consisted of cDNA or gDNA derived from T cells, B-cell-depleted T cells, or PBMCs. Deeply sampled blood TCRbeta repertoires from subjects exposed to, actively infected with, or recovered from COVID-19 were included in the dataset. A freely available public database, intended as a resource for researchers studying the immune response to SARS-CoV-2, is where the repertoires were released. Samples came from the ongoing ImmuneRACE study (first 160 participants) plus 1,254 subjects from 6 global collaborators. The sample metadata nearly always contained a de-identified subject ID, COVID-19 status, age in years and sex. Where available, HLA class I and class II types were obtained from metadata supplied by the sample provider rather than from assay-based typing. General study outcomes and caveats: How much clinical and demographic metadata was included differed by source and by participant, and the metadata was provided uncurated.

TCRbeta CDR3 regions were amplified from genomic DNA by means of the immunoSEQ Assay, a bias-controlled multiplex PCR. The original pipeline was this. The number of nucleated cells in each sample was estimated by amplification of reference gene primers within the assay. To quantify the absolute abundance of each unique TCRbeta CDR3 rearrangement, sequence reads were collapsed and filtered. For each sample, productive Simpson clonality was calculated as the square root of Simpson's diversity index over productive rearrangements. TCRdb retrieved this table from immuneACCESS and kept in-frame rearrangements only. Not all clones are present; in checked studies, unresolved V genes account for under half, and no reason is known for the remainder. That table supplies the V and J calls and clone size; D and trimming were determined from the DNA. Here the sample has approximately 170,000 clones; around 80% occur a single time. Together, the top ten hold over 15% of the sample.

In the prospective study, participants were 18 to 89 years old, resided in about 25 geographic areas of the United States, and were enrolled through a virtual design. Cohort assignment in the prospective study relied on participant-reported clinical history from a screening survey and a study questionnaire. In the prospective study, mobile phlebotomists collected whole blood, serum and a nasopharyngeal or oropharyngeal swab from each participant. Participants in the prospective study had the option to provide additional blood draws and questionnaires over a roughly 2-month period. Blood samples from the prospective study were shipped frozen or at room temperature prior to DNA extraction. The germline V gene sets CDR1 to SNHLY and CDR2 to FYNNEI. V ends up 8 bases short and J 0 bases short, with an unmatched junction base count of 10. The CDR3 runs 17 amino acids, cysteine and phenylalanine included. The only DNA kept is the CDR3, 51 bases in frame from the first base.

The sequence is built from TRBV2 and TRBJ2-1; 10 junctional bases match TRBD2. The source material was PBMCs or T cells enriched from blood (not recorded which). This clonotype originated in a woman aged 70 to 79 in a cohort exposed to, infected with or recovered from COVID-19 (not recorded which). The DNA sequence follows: TGTGCCAGCCAGCGGGAGGGCCCCCTGAGCTCCTACAATGAGCAGTTCTTC. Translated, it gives CASQREGPLSSYNEQFF.